A selection of T cell receptor beta chains follows, all from one sample in a study of monozygotic twins with cystic fibrosis. The protocol was immunoSEQ multiplex PCR, while the TCRdb copy is restricted to in-frame clones and leaves out a portion. Among about 20,000 clones listed, around 87% were seen once. Sequencing was done on a sample of blood. The receptors were sampled from a woman aged 25 to 39 with cystic fibrosis. CDR3s include the opening cysteine and the closing phenylalanine or tryptophan.

CDR3 protein | V gene
CASSERLQSNQPQHF | TRBV6-1
CAKTSGAYNEQFF | TRBV6-6
CATSRWTGWSTEAFF | TRBV15
CASSQDLVDTSNTEAFF | TRBV4-3
CASSLVADTGELFF | TRBV11-2
CASSQEPGHAKDTQYF | TRBV4-3
CASSQDLGTGIGKLFF | TRBV4-3
CASKIKLGLNTEAFF | TRBV6-1
CASSLTGGSPLHF | TRBV7-2
CASSSNTPPSYNEQFF | TRBV6-5
CATSPDGSSYNEQFF | TRBV15
CASSPAGGGRNQPQHF | TRBV18
CASSGEPGLPIPF | TRBV6-1
CATRFERDYEQYF | TRBV6-6
CATQSGGGELFF | TRBV5-1
CASSSARVTEAFF | TRBV11-2
CATTDFGTALRGELFF | TRBV15
CASSYGTGTEAFF | TRBV27
CAWRPTMNTEAFF | TRBV30
CASSLTLGGGPDTQYF | TRBV11-3
CASSLGGSQVSYNEQFF | TRBV5-1
CASSQTGFSTDTQYF | TRBV4-1
CASSMGQGTDTQYF | TRBV19
CASSMEPLETDTQYF | TRBV19
CASSLEGGTIYEQYF | TRBV28
CASSGGQLNTEAFF | TRBV9
CASIRADTQYF | TRBV2
CASSLGSTYEQYF | TRBV11-3
CASSQERSANTEAFF | TRBV4-3
CASSAQGYYGYTF | TRBV2
CASSFAGARGTDTQYF | TRBV11-2
CASSTDRGNTGELFF | TRBV7-2
CASSSPGQSLYGYTF | TRBV4-2
CAWLESSEQFF | TRBV30
CASSSARRQQETQYF | TRBV7-9
CASSPHAQETQYF | TRBV7-9
CASSPRQGPYGYTF | TRBV27
CSARQGNGQFF | TRBV20-1
CASSQIGGGAGKGLFF | TRBV4-1
CSVAGASNTEAFF | TRBV29-1
CASRPGQGESEQFF | TRBV6-5
CASSPGNRQGHRGGYTF | TRBV5-4
CASSQQGRKEETQYF | TRBV5-1
CASSSTGRETQYF | TRBV5-6
CASSYGSTGGQPQHF | TRBV6-5
CASSLETSNTEAFF | TRBV7-9
CAPVTGNQPQHF | TRBV6-5
CSVLGITGTPYEQYF | TRBV29-1
CASSLVGGTNEKLFF | TRBV11-2
CSVEEYGGNSYEQYF | TRBV29-1
CASSQDRDIAYEQYF | TRBV4-3
CASTLAAKQETQYF | TRBV2
CASNRGRNYEQYF | TRBV28
CASSDGQGRETQYF | TRBV2
CASSRIPPGNEKLFF | TRBV18
CASSLAGNSNQPQHF | TRBV5-1
CASSQEKKGSGNTIYF | TRBV4-2